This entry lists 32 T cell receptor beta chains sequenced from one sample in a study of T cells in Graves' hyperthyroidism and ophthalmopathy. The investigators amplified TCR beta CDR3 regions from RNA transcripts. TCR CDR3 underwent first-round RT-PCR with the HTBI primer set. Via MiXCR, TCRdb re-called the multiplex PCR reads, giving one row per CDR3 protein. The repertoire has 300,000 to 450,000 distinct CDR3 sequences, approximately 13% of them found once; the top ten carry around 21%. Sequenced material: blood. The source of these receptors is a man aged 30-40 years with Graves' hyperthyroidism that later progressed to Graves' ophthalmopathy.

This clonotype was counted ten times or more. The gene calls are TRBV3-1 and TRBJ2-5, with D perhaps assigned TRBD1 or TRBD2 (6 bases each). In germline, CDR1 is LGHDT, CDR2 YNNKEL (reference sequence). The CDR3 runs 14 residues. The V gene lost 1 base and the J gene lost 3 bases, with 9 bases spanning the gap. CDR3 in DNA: TGTGCCAGCAGCCAAGCGGGGGCCGAAGAGACCCAGTACTTC. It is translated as CASSQAGAEETQYF.

The DNA of the CDR3 is TGCAGCGTTGCGGCGGGGGCCTCCCTGGAGCAGTACTTC. Its protein is CSVAAGASLEQYF. The chain links TRBV29-1 to TRBJ2-7, with a possible D match to TRBD2 (7 bases). The V end lost 4 bases, the J end lost 7 bases, and 17 bases lay between the germline ends. The germline V gene has CDR1 SQVTM and CDR2 ANQGSEA. This CDR3 is built from 13 residues.

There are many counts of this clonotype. CDR3 in amino acids: CASNKGSEAFF. The CDR3, as DNA: TGTGCCAGCAATAAGGGGAGTGAAGCTTTCTTT. The J gene is TRBJ1-1, the V gene TRBV3-1, with D maybe TRBD1 (5 bases). CDR3 length: 11 residues. Deletions cut 7 bases from V and 7 bases from J, with 10 bases between. Germline loops: CDR1 LGHDT, CDR2 YNNKEL (reference sequence).

This CDR3 is CASNIGGIQETQYF. In nucleotides, the CDR3 is TGTGCCAGCAACATTGGGGGGATCCAAGAGACCCAGTACTTC. The chain uses TRBV12-3 or TRBV12-4 and TRBJ2-5, with a possible D match to TRBD2 (6 bases). The CDR3 loop spans 14 amino acids. Trimming stripped 7 bases from V and 1 base from J, with 13 bases between.

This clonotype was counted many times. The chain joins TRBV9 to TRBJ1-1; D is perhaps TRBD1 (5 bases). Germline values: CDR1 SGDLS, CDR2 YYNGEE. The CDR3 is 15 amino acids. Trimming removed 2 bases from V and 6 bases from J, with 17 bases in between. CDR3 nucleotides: TGTGCCAGCAGCGTCCTCGCCGGGGGATTCCCTGAAGCTTTCTTT. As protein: CASSVLAGGFPEAFF.

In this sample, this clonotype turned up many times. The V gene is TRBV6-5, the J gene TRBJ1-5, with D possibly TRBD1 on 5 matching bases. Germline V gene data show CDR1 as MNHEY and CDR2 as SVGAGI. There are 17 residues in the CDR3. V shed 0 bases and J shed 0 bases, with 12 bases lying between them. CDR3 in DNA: TGTGCCAGCAGTTACTCGATGAAGGGGAATAGCAATCAGCCCCAGCATTTT. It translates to CASSYSMKGNSNQPQHF.

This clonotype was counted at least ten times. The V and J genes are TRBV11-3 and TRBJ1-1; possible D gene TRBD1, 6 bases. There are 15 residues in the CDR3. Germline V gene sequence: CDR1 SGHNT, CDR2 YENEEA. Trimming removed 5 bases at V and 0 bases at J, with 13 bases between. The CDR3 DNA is TGTGCCAGCAGCCGCGGAGGGACACTGAACACTGAAGCTTTCTTT. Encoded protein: CASSRGGTLNTEAFF.

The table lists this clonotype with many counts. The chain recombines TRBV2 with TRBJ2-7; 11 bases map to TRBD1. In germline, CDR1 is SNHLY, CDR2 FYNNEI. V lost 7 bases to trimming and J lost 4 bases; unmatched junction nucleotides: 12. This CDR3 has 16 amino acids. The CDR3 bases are TGTGCCAGCATTCCCAAAAGGGGGACAGGGGGGTACGAGCAGTACTTC. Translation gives CASIPKRGTGGYEQYF.

The CDR3 bases are TGTGCCAGCAGCCCCCCGGGGGCGCGTGTAGAGACCCAGTACTTC. Translated: CASSPPGARVETQYF. The chain combines TRBV9 with TRBJ2-5; D is perhaps TRBD1 or TRBD2 (6 bases each). The V end was cut by 4 bases, the J end by 4 bases, with 17 bases between. The germline CDR1 and CDR2 sequences are SGDLS and YYNGEE. CDR3 size: 15 residues.

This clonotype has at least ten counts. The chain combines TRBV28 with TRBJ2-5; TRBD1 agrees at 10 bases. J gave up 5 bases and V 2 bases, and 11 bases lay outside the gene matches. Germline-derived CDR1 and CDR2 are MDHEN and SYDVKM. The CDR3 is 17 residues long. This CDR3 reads CASSLHFRTGGTETQYF. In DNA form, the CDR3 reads TGTGCCAGCAGTTTACACTTCCGGACAGGGGGAACGGAGACCCAGTACTTC.

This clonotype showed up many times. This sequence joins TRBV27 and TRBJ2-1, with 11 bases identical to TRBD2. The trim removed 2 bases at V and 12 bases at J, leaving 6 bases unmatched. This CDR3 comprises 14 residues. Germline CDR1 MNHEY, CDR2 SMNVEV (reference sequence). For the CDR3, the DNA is TGTGCCAGCAGTTTAGATCCTAGCGGGGGGTGGCAGTTCTTC. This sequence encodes CASSLDPSGGWQFF.

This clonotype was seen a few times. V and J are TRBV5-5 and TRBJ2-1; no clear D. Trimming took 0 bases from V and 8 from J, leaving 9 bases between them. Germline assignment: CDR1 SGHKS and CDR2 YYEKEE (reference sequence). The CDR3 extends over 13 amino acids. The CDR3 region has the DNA TGTGCCAGCAGCTTGGAGGAAGGGTATGAGCAGTTCTTC. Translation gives CASSLEEGYEQFF.

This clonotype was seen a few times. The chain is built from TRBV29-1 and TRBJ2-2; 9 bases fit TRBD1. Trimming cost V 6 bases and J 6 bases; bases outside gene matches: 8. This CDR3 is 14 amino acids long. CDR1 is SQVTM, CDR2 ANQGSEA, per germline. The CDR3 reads CSVDRGAVAGELFF. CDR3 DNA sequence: TGCAGCGTGGACAGGGGAGCAGTCGCCGGGGAGCTGTTTTTT.

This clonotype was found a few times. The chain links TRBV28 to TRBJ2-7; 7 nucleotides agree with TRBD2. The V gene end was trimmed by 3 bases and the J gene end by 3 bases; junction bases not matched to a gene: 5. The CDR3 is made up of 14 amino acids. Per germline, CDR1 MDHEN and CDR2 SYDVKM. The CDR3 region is CASSLGGNLYEQYF. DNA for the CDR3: TGTGCCAGCAGTTTGGGGGGGAATCTCTACGAGCAGTACTTC.

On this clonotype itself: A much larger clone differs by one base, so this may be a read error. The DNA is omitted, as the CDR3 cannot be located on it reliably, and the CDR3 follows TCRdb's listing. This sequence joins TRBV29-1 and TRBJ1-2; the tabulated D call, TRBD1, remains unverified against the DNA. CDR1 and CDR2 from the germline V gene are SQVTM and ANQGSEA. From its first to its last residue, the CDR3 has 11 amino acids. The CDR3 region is CSVGQGNGHTF.

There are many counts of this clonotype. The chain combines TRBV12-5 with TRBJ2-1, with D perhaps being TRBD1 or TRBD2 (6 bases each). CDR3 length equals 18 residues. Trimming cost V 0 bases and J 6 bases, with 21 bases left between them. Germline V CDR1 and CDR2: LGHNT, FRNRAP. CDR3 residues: CASGLVGSGAPGVNEQFF. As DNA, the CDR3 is TGTGCTAGTGGTTTGGTAGGATCGGGGGCCCCGGGAGTCAATGAGCAGTTCTTC.

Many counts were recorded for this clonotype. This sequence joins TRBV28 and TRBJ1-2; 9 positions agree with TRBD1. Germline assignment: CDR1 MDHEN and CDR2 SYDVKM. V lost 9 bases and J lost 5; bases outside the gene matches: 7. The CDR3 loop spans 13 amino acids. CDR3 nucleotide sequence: TGTGCCAGTGTTACAGGGGGCCCTTATGGCTACACCTTC. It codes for CASVTGGPYGYTF.

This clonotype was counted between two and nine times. The CDR3 loop is CASSYRSPGYGYTF. The DNA of the CDR3 is TGCGCCAGCAGCTACCGATCCCCAGGGTATGGCTACACCTTC. This chain links TRBV5-1 with TRBJ1-2; D might be TRBD1 (5 bases). With 3 bases removed from V and 5 bases from J, the gap between germline ends came to 14 bases. The CDR3 spans 14 residues. From germline, CDR1 is SGHRS and CDR2 YFSETQ.

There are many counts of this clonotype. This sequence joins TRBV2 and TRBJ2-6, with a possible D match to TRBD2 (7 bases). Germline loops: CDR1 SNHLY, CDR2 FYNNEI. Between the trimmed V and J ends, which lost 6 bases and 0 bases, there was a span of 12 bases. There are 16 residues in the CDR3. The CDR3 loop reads CASSGGPRSGANVLTF. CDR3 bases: TGTGCCAGCAGCGGGGGGCCCCGCTCTGGGGCCAACGTCCTGACTTTC.

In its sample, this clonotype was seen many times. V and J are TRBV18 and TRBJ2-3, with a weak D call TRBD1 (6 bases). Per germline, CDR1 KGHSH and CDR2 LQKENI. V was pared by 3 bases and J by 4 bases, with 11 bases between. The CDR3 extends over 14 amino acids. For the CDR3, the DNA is TGTGCCAGCTCACCTGGACAGCCCCCAGATACGCAGTATTTT. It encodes CASSPGQPPDTQYF.

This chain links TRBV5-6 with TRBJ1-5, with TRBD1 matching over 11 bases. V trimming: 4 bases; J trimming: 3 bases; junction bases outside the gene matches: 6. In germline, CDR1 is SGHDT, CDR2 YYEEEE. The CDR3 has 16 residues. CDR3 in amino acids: CASSTGTGGFNQPQHF. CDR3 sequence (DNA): TGTGCCAGCAGCACCGGGACAGGGGGGTTCAATCAGCCCCAGCATTTT.

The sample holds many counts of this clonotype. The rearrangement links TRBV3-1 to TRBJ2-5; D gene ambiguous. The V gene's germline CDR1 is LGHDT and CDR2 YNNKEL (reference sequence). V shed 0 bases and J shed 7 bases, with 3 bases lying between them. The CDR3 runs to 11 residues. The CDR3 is CASSQEWTQYF. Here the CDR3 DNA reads TGTGCCAGCAGCCAAGAGTGGACCCAGTACTTC.

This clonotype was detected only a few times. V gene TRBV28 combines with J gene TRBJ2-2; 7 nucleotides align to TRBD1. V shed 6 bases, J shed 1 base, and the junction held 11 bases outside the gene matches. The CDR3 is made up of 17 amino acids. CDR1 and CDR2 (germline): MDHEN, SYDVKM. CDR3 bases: TGTGCCAGCAGCACGACCTGGGACAGAGAGAACACCGGGGAGCTGTTTTTT. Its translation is CASSTTWDRENTGELFF.

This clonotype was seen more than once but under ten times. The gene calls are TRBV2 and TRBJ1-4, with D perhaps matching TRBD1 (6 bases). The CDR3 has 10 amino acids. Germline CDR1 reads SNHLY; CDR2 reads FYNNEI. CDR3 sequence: CATGNEKLFF. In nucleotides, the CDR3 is TGTGCTACAGGGAATGAAAAACTGTTTTTT.

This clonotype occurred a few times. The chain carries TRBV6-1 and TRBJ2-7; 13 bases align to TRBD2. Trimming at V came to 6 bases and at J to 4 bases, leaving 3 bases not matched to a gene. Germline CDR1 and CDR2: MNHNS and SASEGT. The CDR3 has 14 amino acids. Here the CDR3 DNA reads TGTGCCAGCAGAGGGACTAGCGGGGAATACGAGCAGTACTTC. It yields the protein CASRGTSGEYEQYF.

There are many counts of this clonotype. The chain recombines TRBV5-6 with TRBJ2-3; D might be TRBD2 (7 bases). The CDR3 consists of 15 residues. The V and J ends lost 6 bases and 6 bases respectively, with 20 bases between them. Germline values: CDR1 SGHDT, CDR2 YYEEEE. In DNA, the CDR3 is TGTGCCAGCACCCTGGGAGGGGGGCTTGGTGATACGCAGTATTTT. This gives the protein CASTLGGGLGDTQYF.

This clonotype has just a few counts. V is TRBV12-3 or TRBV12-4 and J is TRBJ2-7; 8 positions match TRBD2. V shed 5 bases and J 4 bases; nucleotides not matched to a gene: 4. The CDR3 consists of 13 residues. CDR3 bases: TGTGCCAGCAGTCGGGGGGGTCCATACGAGCAGTACTTC. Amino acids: CASSRGGPYEQYF.

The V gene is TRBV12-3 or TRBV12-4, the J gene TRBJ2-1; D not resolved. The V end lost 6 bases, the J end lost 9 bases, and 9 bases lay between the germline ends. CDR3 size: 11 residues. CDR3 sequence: CASSRSSEQFF. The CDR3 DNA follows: TGTGCCAGCAGCCGGAGTAGTGAGCAGTTCTTC.

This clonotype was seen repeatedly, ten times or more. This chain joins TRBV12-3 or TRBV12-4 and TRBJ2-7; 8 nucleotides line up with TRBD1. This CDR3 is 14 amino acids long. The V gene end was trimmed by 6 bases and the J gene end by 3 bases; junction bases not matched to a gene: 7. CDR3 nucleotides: TGTGCCAGCAGAGGACAGGGATCAAACTACGAGCAGTACTTC. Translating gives CASRGQGSNYEQYF.

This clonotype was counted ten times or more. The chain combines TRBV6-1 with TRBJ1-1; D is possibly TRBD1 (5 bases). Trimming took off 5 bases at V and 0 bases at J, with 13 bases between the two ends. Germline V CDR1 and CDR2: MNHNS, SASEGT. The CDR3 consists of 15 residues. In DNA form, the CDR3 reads TGTGCCAGCAGTCGATCGGACACTCTGAACACTGAAGCTTTCTTT. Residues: CASSRSDTLNTEAFF.

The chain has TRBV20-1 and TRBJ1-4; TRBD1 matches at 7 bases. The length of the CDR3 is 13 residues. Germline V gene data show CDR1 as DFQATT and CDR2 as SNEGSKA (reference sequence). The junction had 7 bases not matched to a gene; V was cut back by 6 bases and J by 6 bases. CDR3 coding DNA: TGCAGTGCGTCACAGGGGAGGGATGAAAAACTGTTTTTT. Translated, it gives CSASQGRDEKLFF.

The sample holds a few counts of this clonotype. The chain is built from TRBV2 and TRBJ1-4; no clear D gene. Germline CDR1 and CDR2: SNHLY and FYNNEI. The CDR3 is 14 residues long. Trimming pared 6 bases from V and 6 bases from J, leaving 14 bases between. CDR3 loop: CASRESGFDEKLFF. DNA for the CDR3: TGTGCCAGCAGAGAATCGGGGTTTGATGAAAAACTGTTTTTT.